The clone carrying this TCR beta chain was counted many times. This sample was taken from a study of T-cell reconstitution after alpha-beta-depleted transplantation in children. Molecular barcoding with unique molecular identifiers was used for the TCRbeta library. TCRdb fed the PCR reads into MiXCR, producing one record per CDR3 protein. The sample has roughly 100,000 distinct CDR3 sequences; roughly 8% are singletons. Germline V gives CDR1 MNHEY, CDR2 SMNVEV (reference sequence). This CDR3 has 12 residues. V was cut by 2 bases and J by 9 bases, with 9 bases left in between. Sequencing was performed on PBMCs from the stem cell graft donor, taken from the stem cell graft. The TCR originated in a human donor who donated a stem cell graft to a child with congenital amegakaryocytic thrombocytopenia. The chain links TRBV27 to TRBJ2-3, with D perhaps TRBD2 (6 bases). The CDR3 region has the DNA TGTGCCAGCAGTTTAACAAGCGGGACGCAGTATTTT. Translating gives CASSLTSGTQYF.